These 3 T cell receptor beta chains were sequenced from one sample in a study of T cell responses to AZD1222 COVID-19 vaccine. Sequencing was performed with immunoSEQ multiplex PCR; in TCRdb, only in-frame clones are kept and a portion is missing. This sample has approximately 100,000 clones, with approximately 87% found just once. This material consisted of peripheral blood, taken on day 0 of AZD1222 vaccination. The origin of the receptors is an adult in good health.

The chain uses TRBV7-4 and TRBJ2-5; D may be TRBD1 (5 bases). CDR1 and CDR2 from the germline V gene are SGHVT and SQSDAQ. V gave up 8 bases and J gave up 5 bases, with 12 bases separating them. This CDR3 is built from 12 residues. The CDR3 region has the DNA TGTGCCAGCGGAAGGGGTCGGGAGACCCAGTACTTC. Amino acid sequence: CASGRGRETQYF.

The chain joins TRBV3-1 (or the pseudogene TRBV3-2) to TRBJ2-1; 7 bases fit TRBD2. Unmatched junction bases numbered 10, after V lost 0 bases and J lost 2 bases. Germline V CDR1 and CDR2: LGHDT, YNNKEL (reference sequence). CDR3 length: 18 amino acids. CDR3 coding DNA: TGTGCCAGCAGCCAAGAGCCAGGGAGACTAGCAACCTACAATGAGCAGTTCTTC. Amino acids: CASSQEPGRLATYNEQFF.

V and J are TRBV28 and TRBJ2-3, with a possible D match to TRBD2 (5 bases). The CDR3 totals 14 residues. The V gene lost 6 bases and the J gene lost 2 bases, with 12 bases spanning the gap. CDR1 and CDR2 from the germline V gene are MDHEN and SYDVKM. This CDR3 is CASRGDGFTDTQYF. CDR3 in DNA: TGTGCCAGCAGGGGAGACGGCTTCACAGATACGCAGTATTTT.